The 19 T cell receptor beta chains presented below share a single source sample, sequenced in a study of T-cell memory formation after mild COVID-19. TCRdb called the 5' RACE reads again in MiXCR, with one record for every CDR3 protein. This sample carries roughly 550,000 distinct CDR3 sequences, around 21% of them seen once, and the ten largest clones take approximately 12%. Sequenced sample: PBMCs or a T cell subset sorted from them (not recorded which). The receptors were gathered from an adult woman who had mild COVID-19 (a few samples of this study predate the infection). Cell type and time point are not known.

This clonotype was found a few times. This chain's CDR3 is CASSMLLAEDTQYF. CDR3 coding DNA: TGTGCCAGTAGTATGCTACTAGCGGAAGATACGCAGTATTTT. The rearrangement joins TRBV19 to TRBJ2-3; 8 bases line up with TRBD2. The CDR3 contains 14 residues. V lost 3 bases, J lost 5 bases, and 4 bases stayed unmatched. The germline gives CDR1 LNHDA, CDR2 SQIVND (reference sequence).

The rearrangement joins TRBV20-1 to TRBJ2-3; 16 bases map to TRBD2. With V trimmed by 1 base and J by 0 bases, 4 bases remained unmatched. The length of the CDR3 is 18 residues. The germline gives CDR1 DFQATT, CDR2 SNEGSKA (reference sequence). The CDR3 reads CSARAGLAGGRSTDTQYF. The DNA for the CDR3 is TGCAGTGCTAGAGCGGGACTAGCGGGGGGGCGAAGCACAGATACGCAGTATTTT.

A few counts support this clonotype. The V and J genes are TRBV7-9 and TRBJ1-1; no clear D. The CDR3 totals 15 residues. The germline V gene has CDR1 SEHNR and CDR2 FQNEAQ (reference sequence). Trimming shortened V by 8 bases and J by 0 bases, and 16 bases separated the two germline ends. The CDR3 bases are TGTGCCAGCCGGGATCGGGGTGTTATGAACACTGAAGCTTTCTTT. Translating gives CASRDRGVMNTEAFF.

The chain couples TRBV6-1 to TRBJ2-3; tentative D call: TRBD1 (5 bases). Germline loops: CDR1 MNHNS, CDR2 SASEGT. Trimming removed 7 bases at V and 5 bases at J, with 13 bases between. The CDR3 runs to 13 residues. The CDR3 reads CASKAGQGDTQYF. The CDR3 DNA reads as TGTGCCAGCAAAGCAGGGCAGGGAGATACGCAGTATTTT.

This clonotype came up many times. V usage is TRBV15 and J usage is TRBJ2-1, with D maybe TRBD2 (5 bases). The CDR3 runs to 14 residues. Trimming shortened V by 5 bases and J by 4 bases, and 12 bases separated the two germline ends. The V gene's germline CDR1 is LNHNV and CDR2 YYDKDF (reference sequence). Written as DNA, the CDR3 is TGTGCCACCAGCTCAGCGGCAGATTACAATGAGCAGTTCTTC. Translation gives CATSSAADYNEQFF.

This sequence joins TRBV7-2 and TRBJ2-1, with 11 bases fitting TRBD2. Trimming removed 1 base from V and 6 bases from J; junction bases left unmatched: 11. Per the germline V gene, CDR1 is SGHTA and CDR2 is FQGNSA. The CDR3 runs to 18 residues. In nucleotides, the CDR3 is TGTGCCAGCAGCTTAGGGGCCCCCGGACTAGCGGGTCCCAATGAGCAGTTCTTC. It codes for CASSLGAPGLAGPNEQFF.

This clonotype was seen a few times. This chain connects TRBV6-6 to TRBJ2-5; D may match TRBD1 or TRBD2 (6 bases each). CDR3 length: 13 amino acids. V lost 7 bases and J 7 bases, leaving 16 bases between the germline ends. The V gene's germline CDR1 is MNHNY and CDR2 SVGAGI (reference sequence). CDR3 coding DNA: TGTGCCAGCACTCGAAGGGGGGAGCGGACCCAGTACTTC. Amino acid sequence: CASTRRGERTQYF.

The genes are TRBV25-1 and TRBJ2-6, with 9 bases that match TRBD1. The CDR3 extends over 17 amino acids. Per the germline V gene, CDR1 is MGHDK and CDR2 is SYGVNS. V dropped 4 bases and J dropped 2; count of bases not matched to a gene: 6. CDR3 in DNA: TGTGCCAGCAGTGTTCTCGGACAGGGGCCTGGGGCCAACGTCCTGACTTTC. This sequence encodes CASSVLGQGPGANVLTF.

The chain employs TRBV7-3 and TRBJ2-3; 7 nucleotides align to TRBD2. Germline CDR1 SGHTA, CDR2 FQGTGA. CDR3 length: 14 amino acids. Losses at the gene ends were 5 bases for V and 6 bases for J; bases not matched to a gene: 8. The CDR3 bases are TGTGCCAGCAGCCCCGGGGAGGGCCTTGATACGCAGTATTTT. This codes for CASSPGEGLDTQYF.

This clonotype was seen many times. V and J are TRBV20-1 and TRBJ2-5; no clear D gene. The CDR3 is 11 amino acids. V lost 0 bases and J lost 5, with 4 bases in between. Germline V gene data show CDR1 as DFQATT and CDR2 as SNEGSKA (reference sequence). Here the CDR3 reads CSARDLETQYF. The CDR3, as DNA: TGCAGTGCTAGAGATCTGGAGACCCAGTACTTC.

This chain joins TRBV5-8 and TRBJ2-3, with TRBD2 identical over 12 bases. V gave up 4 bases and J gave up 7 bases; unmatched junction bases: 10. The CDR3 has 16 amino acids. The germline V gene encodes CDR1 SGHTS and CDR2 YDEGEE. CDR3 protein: CASSHRLAGDTYTQYF. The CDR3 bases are TGTGCCAGCAGCCACCGACTAGCGGGAGACACCTATACGCAGTATTTT.

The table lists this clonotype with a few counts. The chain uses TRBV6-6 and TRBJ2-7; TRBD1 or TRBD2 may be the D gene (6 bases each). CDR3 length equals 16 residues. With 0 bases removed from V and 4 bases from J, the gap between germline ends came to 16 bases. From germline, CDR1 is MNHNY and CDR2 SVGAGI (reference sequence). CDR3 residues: CASSYSSPRGEYEQYF. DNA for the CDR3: TGTGCCAGCAGTTACTCGTCGCCAAGGGGGGAGTACGAGCAGTACTTC.

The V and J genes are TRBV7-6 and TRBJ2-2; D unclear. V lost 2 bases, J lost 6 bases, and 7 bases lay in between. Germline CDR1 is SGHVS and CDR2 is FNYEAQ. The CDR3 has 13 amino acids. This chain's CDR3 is CASSLSVAGELFF. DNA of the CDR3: TGTGCCAGCAGCTTAAGTGTCGCCGGGGAGCTGTTTTTT. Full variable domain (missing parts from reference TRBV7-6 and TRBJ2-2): GAGVSQSPRYKVTKRGQDVALRCDPISGHVSLYWYRQALGQGPEFLTYFNYEAQQDKSGLPNDRFSAERPEGSISTLTIQRTEQRDSAMYRCASSLSVAGELFFGEGSRLTVL.

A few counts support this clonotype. The chain's CDR3 is CASSLAGQYKDTQYF. The CDR3 DNA reads as TGTGCCAGCAGCTTAGCGGGACAGTACAAAGATACGCAGTATTTT. The chain carries TRBV7-9 and TRBJ2-3; 7 nucleotides agree with TRBD1. The CDR3 totals 15 residues. V was clipped by 0 bases and J by 5 bases; unmatched bases: 5. CDR1 is SEHNR, CDR2 FQNEAQ, per germline (reference sequence). Filled out from reference TRBV7-9 and TRBJ2-3, the complete variable domain reads DTGVSQNPRHKITKRGQNVTFRCDPISEHNRLYWYRQTLGQGPEFLTYFQNEAQLEKSRLLSDRFSAERPKGSFSTLEIQRTEQGDSAMYLCASSLAGQYKDTQYFGPGTRLTVL.

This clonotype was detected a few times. CDR3: CASSSTSGGKETQYF. The CDR3 nucleotides are TGTGCCAGCAGCTCGACTAGCGGGGGAAAAGAGACCCAGTACTTC. V usage is TRBV12-3 or TRBV12-4 and J usage is TRBJ2-5, with TRBD2 matching 12 bases. The J segment lost 3 bases and the V segment lost 6 bases, leaving 5 bases of the junction unmatched. This CDR3 is built from 15 residues.

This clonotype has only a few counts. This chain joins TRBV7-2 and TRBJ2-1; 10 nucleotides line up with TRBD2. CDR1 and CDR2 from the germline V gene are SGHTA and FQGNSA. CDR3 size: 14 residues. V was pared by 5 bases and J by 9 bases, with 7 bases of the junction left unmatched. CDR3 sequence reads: CASSPTSGEVEQFF. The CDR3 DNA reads TGTGCCAGCAGCCCCACTAGCGGGGAGGTTGAGCAGTTCTTC.

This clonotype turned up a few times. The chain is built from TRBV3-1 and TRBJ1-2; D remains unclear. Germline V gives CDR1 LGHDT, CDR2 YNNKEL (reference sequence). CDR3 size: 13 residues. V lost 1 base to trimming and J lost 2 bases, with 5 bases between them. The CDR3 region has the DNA TGTGCCAGCAGCCAAGCACAGAACTATGGCTACACCTTC. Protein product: CASSQAQNYGYTF.

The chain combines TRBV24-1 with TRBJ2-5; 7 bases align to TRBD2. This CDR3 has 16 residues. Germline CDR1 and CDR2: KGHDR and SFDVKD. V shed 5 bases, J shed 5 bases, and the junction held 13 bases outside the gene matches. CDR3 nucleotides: TGTGCCACCAGTGGTTTTGAACAACTGCGGGGGGAGACCCAGTACTTC. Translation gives CATSGFEQLRGETQYF.

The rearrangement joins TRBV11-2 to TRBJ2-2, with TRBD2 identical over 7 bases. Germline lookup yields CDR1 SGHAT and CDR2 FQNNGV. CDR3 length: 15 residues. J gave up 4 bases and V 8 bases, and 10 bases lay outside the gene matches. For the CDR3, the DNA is TGTGCCAGCGCCCTCTACGGGAGGTTCACCGGGGAGCTGTTTTTT. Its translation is CASALYGRFTGELFF.